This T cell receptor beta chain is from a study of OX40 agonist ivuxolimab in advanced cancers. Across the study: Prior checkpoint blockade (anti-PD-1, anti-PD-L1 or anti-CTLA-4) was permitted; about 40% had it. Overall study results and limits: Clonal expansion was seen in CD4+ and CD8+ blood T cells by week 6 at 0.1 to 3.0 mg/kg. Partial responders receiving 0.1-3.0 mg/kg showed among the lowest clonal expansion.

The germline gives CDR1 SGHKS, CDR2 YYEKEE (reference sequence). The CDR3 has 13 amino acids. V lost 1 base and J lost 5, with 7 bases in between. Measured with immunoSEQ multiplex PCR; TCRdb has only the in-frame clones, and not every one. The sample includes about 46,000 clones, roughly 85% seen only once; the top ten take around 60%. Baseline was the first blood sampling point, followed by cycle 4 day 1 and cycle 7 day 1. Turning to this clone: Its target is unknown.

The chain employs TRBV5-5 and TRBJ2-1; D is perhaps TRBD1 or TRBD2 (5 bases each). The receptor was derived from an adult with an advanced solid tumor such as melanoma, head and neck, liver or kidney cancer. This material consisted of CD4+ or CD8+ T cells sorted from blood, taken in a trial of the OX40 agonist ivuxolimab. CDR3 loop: CASSLWGNNEQFF. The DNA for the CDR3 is TGTGCCAGCAGCTTGTGGGGGAACAATGAGCAGTTCTTC.